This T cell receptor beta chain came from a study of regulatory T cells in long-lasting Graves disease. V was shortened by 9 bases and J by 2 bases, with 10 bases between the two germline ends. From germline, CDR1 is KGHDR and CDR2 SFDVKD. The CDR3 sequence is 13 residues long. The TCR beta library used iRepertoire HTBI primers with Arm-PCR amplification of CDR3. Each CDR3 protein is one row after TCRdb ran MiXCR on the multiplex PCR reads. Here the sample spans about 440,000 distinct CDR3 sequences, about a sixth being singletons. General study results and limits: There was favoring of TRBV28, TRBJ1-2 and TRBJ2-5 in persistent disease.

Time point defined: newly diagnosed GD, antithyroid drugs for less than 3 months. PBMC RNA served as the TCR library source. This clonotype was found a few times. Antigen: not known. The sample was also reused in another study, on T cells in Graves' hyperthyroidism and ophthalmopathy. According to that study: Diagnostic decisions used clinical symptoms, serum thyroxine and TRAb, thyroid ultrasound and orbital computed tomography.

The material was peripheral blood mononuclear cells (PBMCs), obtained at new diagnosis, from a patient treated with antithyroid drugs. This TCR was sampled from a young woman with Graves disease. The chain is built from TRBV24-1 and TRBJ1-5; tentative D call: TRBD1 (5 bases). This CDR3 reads CATSRDGNQPQHF. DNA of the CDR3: TGTGCCACCTCCAGGGATGGCAATCAGCCCCAGCATTTT.